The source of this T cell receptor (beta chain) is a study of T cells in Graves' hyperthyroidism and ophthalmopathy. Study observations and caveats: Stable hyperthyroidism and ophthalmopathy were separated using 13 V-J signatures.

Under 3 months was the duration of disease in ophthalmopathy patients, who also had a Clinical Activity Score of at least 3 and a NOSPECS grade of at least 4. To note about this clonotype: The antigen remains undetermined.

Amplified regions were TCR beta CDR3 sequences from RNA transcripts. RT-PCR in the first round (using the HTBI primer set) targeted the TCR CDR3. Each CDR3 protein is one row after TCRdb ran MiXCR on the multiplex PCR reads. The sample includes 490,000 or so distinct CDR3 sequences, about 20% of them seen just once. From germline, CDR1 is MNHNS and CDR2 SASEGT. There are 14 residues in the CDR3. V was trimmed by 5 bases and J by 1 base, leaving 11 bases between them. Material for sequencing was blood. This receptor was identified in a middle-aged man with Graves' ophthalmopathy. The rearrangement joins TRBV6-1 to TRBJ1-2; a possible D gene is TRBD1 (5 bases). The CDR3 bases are TGTGCCAGCAGTTACGGGGGGGATAACTATGGCTACACCTTC. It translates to CASSYGGDNYGYTF.